This T cell receptor beta chain was profiled in a study of T cell clonotyping in hematopoietic cell transplantation (dated by TCRdb to about 2021). With respect to the entire study: Recipient samples taken before transplant were collected after cytoreduction. A total of some 130 blood samples were collected in the study from 35 to 45 consecutive transplant recipients and their related donors. Recruitment of patients was conducted between late 2015 and early 2017, and follow-up was continued until late 2020 or death. Study-wide findings and limitations: Only a small fraction of recipient repertoires overlapped donor repertoires, with over 97% appearing de novo at the given depth. Donor and pretransplant recipient Inverse Simpson Index values predicted broader posttransplant TCR repertoire diversity. Recipient TCR diversity fell after transplant, with pathologically expanded clonotypes rising progressively from day 30 to day 180. Sample size was limited, and cells were not sorted, so CD4 and CD8 repertoire contributions could not be separated.

According to the germline V gene, CDR1 reads SGHTA and CDR2 reads FQGNSA. CDR3 length: 18 amino acids, cysteine to phenylalanine. Just the 54-base CDR3 DNA is kept, in frame starting at base 1. V ends up 2 bases short and J 2 bases short, with an unmatched junction base count of 15. A note on this clone: The clone's antigen remains unknown. Per-base quality was not reported, and no clone a single base away is much larger than it.

Taken with the paper, the label for time point translates to: recipient sample about 28 days before transplant, after cytoreduction. Blood from recipients was drawn about 28 days before transplant and again at days 30, 100 and 180 after transplant. Using Nuclei Lysis Solution, genomic DNA was extracted from unfractionated peripheral blood mononuclear cells that were either fresh or cryopreserved. The immunoSEQ assay, a bias-controlled multiplex PCR with V- and J-specific primers, was used to amplify TCR beta CDR3 regions from genomic DNA. In a second PCR step, the CDR3 amplicons were tagged with a proprietary barcode plus Illumina adapter sequences. An Illumina MiSeq instrument was used for sequencing of the CDR3 libraries. Per the original workflow: immunoSEQ Analyzer 3.0 was used for export and quality control, with R Bioconductor and Immunarch used for downstream analyses. Only productive rearrangements in the normalized downsampled data set were used to calculate repertoire metrics. In the normalized cohort, clonotypes with more than 5 templates were defined as pathologically expanded. The Inverse Simpson Index was used to measure repertoire diversity. To capture all clonotypes, CMV-specificity analyses were performed on the non-normalized data set. TCRdb limited this immuneACCESS table to in-frame rearrangements with V and J called. A share of clones is missing; checked studies link under half to unresolved V genes, and the rest is unexplained. D and trimming were read from the DNA, whereas the V and J calls and clone size are those reported in that table. Recorded for this sample are around 24,000 clones; about 79% of them occurred a single time. The ten largest clones capture about 24% of the sample.

In this chain, TRBV7-2 is recombined with TRBJ2-7; 7 of the junction bases match TRBD1. The specimen comprised peripheral blood mononuclear cells, sampled before stem cell transplant. The sequence was collected from a woman aged 55 to 70 with acute myeloid leukemia. Some clones in this sample may be carry-over from other donors' samples. The CDR3 in this case is CASSLKEGSTGVPYEQYF. The DNA is as follows: TGTGCCAGCAGCTTAAAAGAGGGAAGTACAGGGGTTCCCTACGAGCAGTACTTC.